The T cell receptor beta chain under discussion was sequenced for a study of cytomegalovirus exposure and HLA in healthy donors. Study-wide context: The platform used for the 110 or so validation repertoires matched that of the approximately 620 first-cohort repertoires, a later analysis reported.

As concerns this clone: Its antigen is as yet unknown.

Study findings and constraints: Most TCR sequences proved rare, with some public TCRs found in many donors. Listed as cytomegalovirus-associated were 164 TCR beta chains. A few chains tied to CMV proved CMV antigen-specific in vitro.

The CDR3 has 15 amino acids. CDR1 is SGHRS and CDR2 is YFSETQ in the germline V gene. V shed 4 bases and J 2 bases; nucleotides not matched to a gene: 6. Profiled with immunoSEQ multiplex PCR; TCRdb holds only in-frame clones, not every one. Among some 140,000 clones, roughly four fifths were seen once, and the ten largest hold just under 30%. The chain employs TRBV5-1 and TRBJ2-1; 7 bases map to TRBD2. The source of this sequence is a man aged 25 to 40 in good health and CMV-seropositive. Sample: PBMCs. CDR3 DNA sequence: TGCGCCAGCAGCGTGACTAGCCCAGCCTACAATGAGCAGTTCTTC. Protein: CASSVTSPAYNEQFF.